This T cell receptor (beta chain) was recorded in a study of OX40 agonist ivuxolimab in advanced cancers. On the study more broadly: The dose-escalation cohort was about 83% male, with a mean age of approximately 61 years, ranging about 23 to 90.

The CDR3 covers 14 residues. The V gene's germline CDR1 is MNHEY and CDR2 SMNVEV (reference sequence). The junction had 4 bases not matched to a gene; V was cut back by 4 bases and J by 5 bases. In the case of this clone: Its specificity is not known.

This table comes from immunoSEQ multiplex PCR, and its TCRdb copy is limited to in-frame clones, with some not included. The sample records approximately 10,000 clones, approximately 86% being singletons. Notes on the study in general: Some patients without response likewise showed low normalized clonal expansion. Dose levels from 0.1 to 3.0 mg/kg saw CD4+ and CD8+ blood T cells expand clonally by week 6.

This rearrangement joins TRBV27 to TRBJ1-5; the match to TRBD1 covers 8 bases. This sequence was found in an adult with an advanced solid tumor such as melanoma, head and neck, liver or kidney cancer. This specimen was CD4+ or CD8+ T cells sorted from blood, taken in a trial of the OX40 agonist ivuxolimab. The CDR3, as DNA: TGTGCCAGCAGTTGGACAGGGTCGGATCAGCCCCAGCATTTT. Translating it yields CASSWTGSDQPQHF.